A single sample gave rise to the 5 T cell receptor beta chains below, sequenced in a study of OX40 agonist ivuxolimab in advanced cancers. Assay: immunoSEQ multiplex PCR; the TCRdb copy retains only in-frame clones and omits some. The data hold about 76,000 clones, with approximately 85% observed a single time. The specimen comprised CD4+ or CD8+ T cells sorted from blood, sampled in a trial of the OX40 agonist ivuxolimab. The origin of the receptors is an adult with an advanced solid tumor such as melanoma, head and neck, liver or kidney cancer.

The V gene is TRBV6-6, the J gene TRBJ1-5; 9 bases align to TRBD1. CDR3 length: 16 amino acids. Germline V gene lookup returns CDR1 MNHNY and CDR2 SVGAGI (reference sequence). V was pared by 2 bases and J by 6 bases, with 8 bases of the junction left unmatched. CDR3 nucleotide sequence: TGTGCCAGCAGTTACCCGGACAGGGGCAGGGGTCAGCCCCAGCATTTT. Protein product: CASSYPDRGRGQPQHF.

The gene calls are TRBV5-1 and TRBJ1-4, with D unresolved. V was clipped by 4 bases and J by 7 bases, with 23 bases between them. CDR1 is SGHRS and CDR2 is YFSETQ in the germline V gene. The CDR3 has 17 residues. This chain's CDR3 is CASSPRAPLGRPEKLFF. For the CDR3, the DNA is TGCGCCAGCAGCCCCCGGGCACCCCTTGGACGGCCTGAAAAACTGTTTTTT. Combining the CDR3 with reference TRBV5-1 and TRBJ1-4 gives the whole variable domain KAGVTQTPRYLIKTRGQQVTLSCSPISGHRSVSWYQQTPGQGLQFLFEYFSETQRNKGNFPGRFSGRQFSNSRSEMNVSTLELGDSALYLCASSPRAPLGRPEKLFFGSGTQLSVL.

The chain combines TRBV11-2 with TRBJ2-1, with D possibly being TRBD1 (8 bases). The CDR3 consists of 15 residues. Looked up from germline, CDR1 is SGHAT and CDR2 is FQNNGV. V was trimmed by 5 bases and J by 7 bases, leaving 18 bases between them. In DNA, the CDR3 is TGTGCCAGCAGCACAGGGGGGGGCGCCGGTAATGAGCAGTTCTTC. The encoded protein is CASSTGGGAGNEQFF.

This chain links TRBV7-2 with TRBJ2-1, with TRBD1 matching over 8 bases. Germline V lookup: CDR1 SGHTA, CDR2 FQGNSA. Trimming took 3 bases from V and 5 from J; bases not matched to a gene: 9. This CDR3 has 16 amino acids. The DNA of the CDR3 is TGTGCCAGCAGCTTGGGGGACAGGCACCAGAACAATGAGCAGTTCTTC. Amino acid sequence: CASSLGDRHQNNEQFF.

This chain connects TRBV7-9 to TRBJ2-3, with D possibly being TRBD2 (5 bases). Germline CDR1 is SEHNR and CDR2 is FQNEAQ (reference sequence). The CDR3 has 13 residues. The V gene lost 10 bases and the J gene lost 0 bases, with 11 bases spanning the gap. The CDR3 sequence is CANSRESTDTQYF. The CDR3 DNA is TGTGCCAATAGCCGGGAAAGCACAGATACGCAGTATTTT.